This T cell receptor (beta chain) came from a study of pediatric ulcerative colitis. The V gene lost 6 bases and the J gene lost 2 bases, with 8 bases spanning the gap. Looked up from germline, CDR1 is MDHEN and CDR2 is SYDVKM. The CDR3 runs to 12 residues. Study results and limitations: Clonal expansions reduced rectal repertoire diversity in acute severe colitis. No controls had the two rectal clonotypes shared by ulcerative colitis patients.

As concerns this clone: Antigen specificity is unknown.

One to two pinch biopsies were taken from the rectum during colonoscopy. Method: immunoSEQ multiplex PCR; TCRdb's copy keeps in-frame clones and lacks some. The repertoire holds 30,000 to 35,000 clones, with about three quarters as singletons. Sequencing was performed on gut tissue. The genes are TRBV28 and TRBJ2-7; D gene ambiguous. The receptor's source is a boy between 10 and 17 years old with mild ulcerative colitis. As DNA, the CDR3 is TGTGCCAGCAGCCCCTCCGCCTACGAGCAGTACTTC. Translating it yields CASSPSAYEQYF.